These 27 T cell receptor beta chains share one sample of origin, sequenced in a study of control samples from healthy donors and cancer patients. Profiling relied on immunoSEQ multiplex PCR, and the TCRdb table lists in-frame clones only, not all of them. This table has around 120,000 clones, more than 75% appearing once. Specimen: blood. The receptors derive from a man in his forties in good health.

V usage is TRBV7-2 and J usage is TRBJ2-3; 8 bases fit TRBD1. Germline CDR1 and CDR2: SGHTA and FQGNSA. The CDR3 extends over 13 amino acids. V lost 5 bases, J lost 6 bases, and 4 bases stayed unmatched. CDR3 loop: CASSRRDRDTQYF. The CDR3 DNA sequence: TGTGCCAGCAGCCGTCGGGACAGGGATACGCAGTATTTT.

The CDR3 DNA sequence: TGTGCCAGTAGTATAGCCGGGCACCCGAACACTGAAGCTTTCTTT. Translated: CASSIAGHPNTEAFF. The chain links TRBV19 to TRBJ1-1; D gene ambiguous. There are 15 residues in the CDR3. Germline V gene lookup returns CDR1 LNHDA and CDR2 SQIVND (reference sequence). V shed 1 base and J shed 1 base, with 10 bases lying between them.

V and J are TRBV6-2 or TRBV6-3 and TRBJ1-1, with 9 bases aligning to TRBD1. J lost 5 bases, V lost 6 bases, and 13 bases had no gene match. Germline V gene sequence: CDR1 MNHEY, CDR2 SVGEGT. The CDR3 spans 16 residues. The CDR3 DNA sequence: TGTGCCAGCAGCCAGGCCAGGGGGACAGGGTCTACTGAAGCTTTCTTT. It is translated as CASSQARGTGSTEAFF.

This clone was found a few times. V gene TRBV7-8 combines with J gene TRBJ2-5, with 9 bases matching TRBD1. The CDR3 covers 16 residues. Trimming removed 1 base from V and 5 bases from J; junction bases left unmatched: 8. Germline V CDR1 and CDR2: SGHVS, FQNEAQ. The CDR3 protein is CASSLGRDRVGETQYF. The DNA for the CDR3 is TGTGCCAGCAGCTTAGGGAGGGACAGGGTAGGGGAGACCCAGTACTTC.

V is TRBV7-9 and J is TRBJ1-6; D is unclear. The CDR3 length is 13 residues. Germline values: CDR1 SEHNR, CDR2 FQNEAQ (reference sequence). V lost 7 bases, J lost 7 bases, and 11 bases lay in between. The CDR3 here is CASTGPPNSPLHF. CDR3 coding DNA: TGTGCCAGCACAGGACCGCCGAATTCACCCCTCCACTTT.

The chain combines TRBV6-2 or TRBV6-3 with TRBJ2-3; 10 bases are shared with TRBD2. V dropped 4 bases and J dropped 3; count of bases not matched to a gene: 10. CDR1 and CDR2 from the germline V gene are MNHEY and SVGEGT. CDR3 length: 17 amino acids. The CDR3 bases are TGTGCCAGCAGTTCGATTCAGCGGGGGGGTGGTACAGATACGCAGTATTTT. Encoded protein: CASSSIQRGGGTDTQYF.

The chain is built from TRBV6-2 or TRBV6-3 and TRBJ1-5, with D possibly matching TRBD1 (6 bases). Germline V gene sequence: CDR1 MNHEY, CDR2 SVGEGT. The CDR3 runs 16 residues. The V gene lost 2 bases and the J gene lost 0 bases, with 11 bases spanning the gap. The CDR3 bases are TGTGCCAGCAGTTACCGTGGACAGAATAGCAATCAGCCCCAGCATTTT. This sequence encodes CASSYRGQNSNQPQHF.

J is TRBJ1-5 and V is TRBV6-5; D is ambiguous. V shed 6 bases and J shed 0 bases, with 12 bases lying between them. This CDR3 spans 15 amino acids. Germline lookup yields CDR1 MNHEY and CDR2 SVGAGI. The CDR3 reads CASRLQPYSNQPQHF. The CDR3 region has the DNA TGTGCCAGCAGACTACAGCCATATAGCAATCAGCCCCAGCATTTT.

This chain joins TRBV29-1 and TRBJ1-5; a possible D gene is TRBD1 (5 bases). Trimming left V 6 bases short and J 7 bases short, with 19 bases between. The germline gives CDR1 SQVTM, CDR2 ANQGSEA. The CDR3 has 14 residues. CDR3 in amino acids: CSVSFGGAQQPQHF. The DNA for the CDR3 is TGCAGCGTCTCGTTCGGGGGTGCACAACAGCCCCAGCATTTT.

The rearrangement links TRBV15 to TRBJ2-1; 11 positions match TRBD2. The length of the CDR3 is 15 residues. Germline V lookup: CDR1 LNHNV, CDR2 YYDKDF (reference sequence). J lost 4 bases, V lost 5 bases, and 4 bases had no gene match. The CDR3 reads CATSPGLAVYNEQFF. In DNA, the CDR3 is TGTGCCACCAGCCCGGGACTAGCGGTTTACAATGAGCAGTTCTTC.

The rearrangement joins TRBV9 to TRBJ1-2; D is uncertain. This CDR3 is 13 amino acids long. With 8 bases removed from V and 0 bases from J, the gap between germline ends came to 11 bases. CDR1 is SGDLS, CDR2 YYNGEE, per germline. This CDR3 reads CASRQSANYGYTF. The CDR3 bases are TGTGCCAGTCGGCAGTCAGCTAACTATGGCTACACCTTC.

The table lists this clone with a count of one. The V gene is TRBV18, the J gene TRBJ1-1; a weak D match, TRBD1 (6 bases). This CDR3 has 18 amino acids. V dropped 2 bases and J dropped 0 bases, with 19 bases sitting between them. The germline CDR1 and CDR2 sequences are KGHSH and LQKENI. CDR3 residues: CASSPARPGALMNTEAFF. CDR3 coding DNA: TGTGCCAGCTCACCAGCGAGGCCAGGGGCTCTAATGAACACTGAAGCTTTCTTT.

This sequence joins TRBV2 and TRBJ2-5, with 8 bases fitting TRBD2. The CDR3 spans 21 residues. Unmatched junction bases numbered 23, after V lost 1 base and J lost 4 bases. The germline V gene has CDR1 SNHLY and CDR2 FYNNEI. The CDR3 is CASSEVGSSRLAGAMGETQYF. The CDR3 coding sequence is TGTGCCAGCAGTGAAGTAGGGAGCTCTCGGCTAGCGGGCGCCATGGGAGAGACCCAGTACTTC.

The chain joins TRBV20-1 to TRBJ1-1, with D perhaps TRBD1 (5 bases). This CDR3 has 10 amino acids. Germline V gene sequence: CDR1 DFQATT, CDR2 SNEGSKA (reference sequence). Trimming cost V 3 bases and J 8 bases, with 7 bases left between them. The CDR3 coding sequence is TGCAGTGCTAGTGACAGAGAAGCTTTCTTT. It is translated as CSASDREAFF.

J is TRBJ2-3 and V is TRBV6-5; no clear D gene. The CDR3 consists of 14 residues. CDR1 and CDR2 (germline): MNHEY, SVGAGI. Trimming pared 0 bases from V and 2 bases from J, leaving 6 bases between. The CDR3 nucleotides are TGTGCCAGCAGTTACTCGACGGCCACAGATACGCAGTATTTT. Its protein product is CASSYSTATDTQYF.

This clone is a singleton in its sample. The J gene is TRBJ1-3, the V gene TRBV9; D uncertain. The CDR3 totals 17 residues. Trimming removed 3 bases from V and 0 bases from J, with 16 bases in between. Germline CDR1 and CDR2: SGDLS and YYNGEE. CDR3 amino acids: CASSAVDGSYSGNTIYF. The CDR3 nucleotides are TGTGCCAGCAGCGCAGTGGACGGGTCCTACTCTGGAAACACCATATATTTT.

The chain is built from TRBV7-9 and TRBJ1-6; TRBD1 aligns across 9 bases. CDR3 length: 17 amino acids. CDR1 and CDR2 (germline): SEHNR, FQNEAQ (reference sequence). V gave up 0 bases and J gave up 10 bases; unmatched junction bases: 10. CDR3 DNA: TGTGCCAGCAGCTTAGCTTTCGGACAGGGGCGGGGGTCACCCCTCCACTTT. It is translated as CASSLAFGQGRGSPLHF. Looking up the rest from reference TRBV7-9 and TRBJ1-6 gives the full variable domain: DTGVSQNPRHKITKRGQNVTFRCDPISEHNRLYWYRQTLGQGPEFLTYFQNEAQLEKSRLLSDRFSAERPKGSFSTLEIQRTEQGDSAMYLCASSLAFGQGRGSPLHFGNGTRLTVT.

This clone showed up just once. This chain joins TRBV29-1 and TRBJ2-7; TRBD1 agrees at 7 bases. CDR1 SQVTM and CDR2 ANQGSEA come from the germline V gene. The CDR3 is made up of 14 amino acids. Trimming took 4 bases from V and 2 from J; bases not matched to a gene: 8. CDR3 amino acids: CSVGYRDSPYEQYF. The CDR3, as DNA: TGCAGCGTTGGCTACCGGGACAGTCCCTACGAGCAGTACTTC.

The chain combines TRBV7-9 with TRBJ2-3, with TRBD2 matching 10 bases. The V gene end was trimmed by 1 base and the J gene end by 1 base; junction bases not matched to a gene: 8. The CDR3 consists of 18 residues. Germline CDR1 SEHNR, CDR2 FQNEAQ (reference sequence). The CDR3 bases are TGTGCCAGCAGCTTAGTTCCTAGCGGGGGCGGGGGCACAGATACGCAGTATTTT. It codes for CASSLVPSGGGGTDTQYF.

The J gene is TRBJ2-2, the V gene TRBV7-2, with TRBD1 matching 9 bases. CDR3 length equals 15 residues. CDR1 is SGHTA, CDR2 FQGNSA, per germline. V trimming: 5 bases; J trimming: 3 bases; junction bases outside the gene matches: 4. CDR3 sequence: CASSARTGDTGELFF. DNA for the CDR3: TGTGCCAGCAGCGCACGGACAGGGGACACCGGGGAGCTGTTTTTT.

This clone was counted once. CDR3 sequence reads: CASSPFEQYF. DNA of the CDR3: TGTGCCAGCAGCCCCTTCGAGCAGTACTTC. This rearrangement joins TRBV5-4 to TRBJ2-7; unclear D gene. The CDR3 has 10 residues. V was trimmed by 4 bases and J by 6 bases, leaving 5 bases between them. From germline, CDR1 is SGHNT and CDR2 YYREEE (reference sequence).

The chain recombines TRBV10-3 with TRBJ2-3; TRBD1 might be the D (7 bases). The V end lost 4 bases, the J end lost 6 bases, and 11 bases lay between the germline ends. Germline CDR1 is ENHRY and CDR2 is SYGVKD. The CDR3 is 13 amino acids. The CDR3 DNA reads as TGTGCCATCAGTGCGGCAGGGGGGGATACGCAGTATTTT. This translates into CAISAAGGDTQYF.

In DNA form, the CDR3 reads TGCGCCAGCAGCTTGGGGGTGGTAGGCCCTTCTGAAGCTTTCTTT. Its protein product is CASSLGVVGPSEAFF. The V gene is TRBV5-1, the J gene TRBJ1-1; no firm D call. The length of the CDR3 is 15 residues. Deletions cut 0 bases from V and 6 bases from J, with 15 bases between. The V gene's germline CDR1 is SGHRS and CDR2 YFSETQ.

The CDR3 DNA sequence: TGTGCCTGGACGGGCGGGGGCCAAGAGACCCAGTACTTC. It specifies CAWTGGGQETQYF. The chain links TRBV30 to TRBJ2-5; 7 nucleotides line up with TRBD2. Looked up from germline, CDR1 is GTSNPN and CDR2 is SVGIG (reference sequence). There are 13 residues in the CDR3. The V segment lost 4 bases and the J segment 1 base; nucleotides outside the gene matches: 3.

V and J are TRBV11-1 and TRBJ1-2, with 7 bases aligning to TRBD1. The CDR3 covers 13 residues. Germline-derived CDR1 and CDR2 are SGHAT and FQDESV (reference sequence). V gave up 5 bases and J gave up 3 bases; unmatched junction bases: 3. This CDR3 reads CASSIGTDYGYTF. For the CDR3, the DNA is TGTGCCAGCAGCATTGGGACAGACTATGGCTACACCTTC.

V usage is TRBV11-3 and J usage is TRBJ2-2; weak D call: TRBD1 (6 bases). This CDR3 is built from 15 residues. The ends were cut back, 5 bases at V and 1 base at J, with 11 bases in the middle. Germline values: CDR1 SGHNT, CDR2 YENEEA. CDR3 sequence reads: CASSQGQGNTGELFF. DNA of the CDR3: TGTGCCAGCAGCCAGGGGCAGGGGAACACCGGGGAGCTGTTTTTT. Drawing the rest from reference TRBV11-3 and TRBJ2-2, the complete variable domain is EAGVVQSPRYKIIEKKQPVAFWCNPISGHNTLYWYLQNLGQGPELLIRYENEEAVDDSQLPKDRFSAERLKGVDSTLKIQPAELGDSAVYLCASSQGQGNTGELFFGEGSRLTVL.

The chain combines TRBV25-1 with TRBJ1-6, with 9 positions matching TRBD1. The germline V gene encodes CDR1 MGHDK and CDR2 SYGVNS. The V gene end was trimmed by 4 bases and the J gene end by 5 bases; junction bases not matched to a gene: 0. The CDR3 is made up of 14 amino acids. The CDR3 DNA is TGTGCCAGCAGTGGGGACAGGGATAATTCACCCCTCCACTTT. This sequence encodes CASSGDRDNSPLHF.